This T cell receptor (beta chain) was sequenced during a study of CD8 T cells in Susac syndrome. Concerning this clonotype: The antigen is unknown.

An input of roughly 0.45 to 1 ug of RNA was subjected to reverse transcription using random hexamers. Each CDR3 protein is one row after TCRdb ran MiXCR on the immunoSEQ multiplex PCR reads. The table shows 180,000 or so distinct CDR3 sequences, with 90% to 95% occurring only once. The CD8+ and CD4+ T cells were isolated magnetically using a negative isolation approach, whereas the TEMRA cells were enriched by FACS. V trimming: 7 bases; J trimming: 15 bases; junction bases outside the gene matches: 9. This CDR3 is built from 12 residues. Germline lookup yields CDR1 SQVTM and CDR2 ANQGSEA. General study points: The study recognized that the number of individuals in its TCR sequencing and HLA analysis was relatively small.

This chain links TRBV29-1 with TRBJ2-1, with TRBD2 matching over 13 bases. Sequencing was done on a sample of CD4+ T cells from PBMCs. This clonotype was obtained from a human donor in good health. Written as DNA, the CDR3 is TGCAGCGCTCAGACTAGCGGGAGGAGTAGGTTCTTC. Residues: CSAQTSGRSRFF.